The present TCR beta chain was sequenced within a study of cytomegalovirus exposure and HLA in healthy donors. Overall study findings and caveats: Presence/absence analyses took donor sequencing depth as roughly uniform. As a later analysis showed, several of the most significant clusters appeared to be linked to common viral pathogens.

The donors (healthy individuals) were bone marrow donors. Amplification used 60 Vbeta primers and 13 Jbeta primers. Methods used by the authors: There were tens of millions of unique TCR beta chains by a later count, and approximately 10 million of them were shared. Measured with immunoSEQ multiplex PCR; TCRdb has only the in-frame clones, and not every one. V, J and clone size were drawn from that table, and D and trimming were deduced from the DNA. The sample includes 100,000 to 150,000 clones, 81% seen only once; the top ten take 0.7%. The germline CDR1 and CDR2 sequences are LNHDA and SQIVND (reference sequence). This CDR3 is built from 15 residues. Trimming at V came to 1 base and at J to 6 bases, leaving 5 bases not matched to a gene. Points on this clone: The antigen remains unidentified.

The chain combines TRBV19 with TRBJ2-2; TRBD1 matches at 7 bases. The clonotype was recovered from a man aged 18-30 years in good health and CMV-seronegative. The sample taken for sequencing was PBMCs. In DNA form, the CDR3 reads TGTGCCAGTAGTATAGGAGGGGGCTTCCCCGGGGAGCTGTTTTTT. This translates into CASSIGGGFPGELFF.